This T cell receptor beta chain originates from a study of cytomegalovirus exposure and HLA in healthy donors. On the study more broadly: Some 87 million unique TCRs from HLA-typed donors were held in an early release of data. Falling in the Caucasian-associated ancestry cluster were 81% of 398 genotyped donors. General study points: Serostatus for CMV was the only available immune exposure information. For most subjects, TCR beta sequences were reported to predict HLA-A and HLA-B alleles with accuracy.

In the PCR, 60 Vbeta and 13 Jbeta primers were used. TCRdb's copy holds only in-frame clones and misses some; the assay was immunoSEQ multiplex PCR. The profile shows around 180,000 clones, roughly 80% of them singletons. The CDR3 totals 19 residues. Per the germline V gene, CDR1 is ENHRY and CDR2 is SYGVKD. V shed 6 bases and J 3 bases; nucleotides not matched to a gene: 17. The table lists this clone with a few counts. The antigen remains unidentified. Material: PBMCs. This receptor was obtained from a boy younger than 18 in good health and CMV-seronegative. This chain links TRBV10-3 with TRBJ2-1; 10 positions agree with TRBD1. The CDR3 DNA reads as TGTGCCATCAGACCCAGCCTCGGGACAGGGGTCGGAAACTACAATGAGCAGTTCTTC. Its protein product is CAIRPSLGTGVGNYNEQFF.